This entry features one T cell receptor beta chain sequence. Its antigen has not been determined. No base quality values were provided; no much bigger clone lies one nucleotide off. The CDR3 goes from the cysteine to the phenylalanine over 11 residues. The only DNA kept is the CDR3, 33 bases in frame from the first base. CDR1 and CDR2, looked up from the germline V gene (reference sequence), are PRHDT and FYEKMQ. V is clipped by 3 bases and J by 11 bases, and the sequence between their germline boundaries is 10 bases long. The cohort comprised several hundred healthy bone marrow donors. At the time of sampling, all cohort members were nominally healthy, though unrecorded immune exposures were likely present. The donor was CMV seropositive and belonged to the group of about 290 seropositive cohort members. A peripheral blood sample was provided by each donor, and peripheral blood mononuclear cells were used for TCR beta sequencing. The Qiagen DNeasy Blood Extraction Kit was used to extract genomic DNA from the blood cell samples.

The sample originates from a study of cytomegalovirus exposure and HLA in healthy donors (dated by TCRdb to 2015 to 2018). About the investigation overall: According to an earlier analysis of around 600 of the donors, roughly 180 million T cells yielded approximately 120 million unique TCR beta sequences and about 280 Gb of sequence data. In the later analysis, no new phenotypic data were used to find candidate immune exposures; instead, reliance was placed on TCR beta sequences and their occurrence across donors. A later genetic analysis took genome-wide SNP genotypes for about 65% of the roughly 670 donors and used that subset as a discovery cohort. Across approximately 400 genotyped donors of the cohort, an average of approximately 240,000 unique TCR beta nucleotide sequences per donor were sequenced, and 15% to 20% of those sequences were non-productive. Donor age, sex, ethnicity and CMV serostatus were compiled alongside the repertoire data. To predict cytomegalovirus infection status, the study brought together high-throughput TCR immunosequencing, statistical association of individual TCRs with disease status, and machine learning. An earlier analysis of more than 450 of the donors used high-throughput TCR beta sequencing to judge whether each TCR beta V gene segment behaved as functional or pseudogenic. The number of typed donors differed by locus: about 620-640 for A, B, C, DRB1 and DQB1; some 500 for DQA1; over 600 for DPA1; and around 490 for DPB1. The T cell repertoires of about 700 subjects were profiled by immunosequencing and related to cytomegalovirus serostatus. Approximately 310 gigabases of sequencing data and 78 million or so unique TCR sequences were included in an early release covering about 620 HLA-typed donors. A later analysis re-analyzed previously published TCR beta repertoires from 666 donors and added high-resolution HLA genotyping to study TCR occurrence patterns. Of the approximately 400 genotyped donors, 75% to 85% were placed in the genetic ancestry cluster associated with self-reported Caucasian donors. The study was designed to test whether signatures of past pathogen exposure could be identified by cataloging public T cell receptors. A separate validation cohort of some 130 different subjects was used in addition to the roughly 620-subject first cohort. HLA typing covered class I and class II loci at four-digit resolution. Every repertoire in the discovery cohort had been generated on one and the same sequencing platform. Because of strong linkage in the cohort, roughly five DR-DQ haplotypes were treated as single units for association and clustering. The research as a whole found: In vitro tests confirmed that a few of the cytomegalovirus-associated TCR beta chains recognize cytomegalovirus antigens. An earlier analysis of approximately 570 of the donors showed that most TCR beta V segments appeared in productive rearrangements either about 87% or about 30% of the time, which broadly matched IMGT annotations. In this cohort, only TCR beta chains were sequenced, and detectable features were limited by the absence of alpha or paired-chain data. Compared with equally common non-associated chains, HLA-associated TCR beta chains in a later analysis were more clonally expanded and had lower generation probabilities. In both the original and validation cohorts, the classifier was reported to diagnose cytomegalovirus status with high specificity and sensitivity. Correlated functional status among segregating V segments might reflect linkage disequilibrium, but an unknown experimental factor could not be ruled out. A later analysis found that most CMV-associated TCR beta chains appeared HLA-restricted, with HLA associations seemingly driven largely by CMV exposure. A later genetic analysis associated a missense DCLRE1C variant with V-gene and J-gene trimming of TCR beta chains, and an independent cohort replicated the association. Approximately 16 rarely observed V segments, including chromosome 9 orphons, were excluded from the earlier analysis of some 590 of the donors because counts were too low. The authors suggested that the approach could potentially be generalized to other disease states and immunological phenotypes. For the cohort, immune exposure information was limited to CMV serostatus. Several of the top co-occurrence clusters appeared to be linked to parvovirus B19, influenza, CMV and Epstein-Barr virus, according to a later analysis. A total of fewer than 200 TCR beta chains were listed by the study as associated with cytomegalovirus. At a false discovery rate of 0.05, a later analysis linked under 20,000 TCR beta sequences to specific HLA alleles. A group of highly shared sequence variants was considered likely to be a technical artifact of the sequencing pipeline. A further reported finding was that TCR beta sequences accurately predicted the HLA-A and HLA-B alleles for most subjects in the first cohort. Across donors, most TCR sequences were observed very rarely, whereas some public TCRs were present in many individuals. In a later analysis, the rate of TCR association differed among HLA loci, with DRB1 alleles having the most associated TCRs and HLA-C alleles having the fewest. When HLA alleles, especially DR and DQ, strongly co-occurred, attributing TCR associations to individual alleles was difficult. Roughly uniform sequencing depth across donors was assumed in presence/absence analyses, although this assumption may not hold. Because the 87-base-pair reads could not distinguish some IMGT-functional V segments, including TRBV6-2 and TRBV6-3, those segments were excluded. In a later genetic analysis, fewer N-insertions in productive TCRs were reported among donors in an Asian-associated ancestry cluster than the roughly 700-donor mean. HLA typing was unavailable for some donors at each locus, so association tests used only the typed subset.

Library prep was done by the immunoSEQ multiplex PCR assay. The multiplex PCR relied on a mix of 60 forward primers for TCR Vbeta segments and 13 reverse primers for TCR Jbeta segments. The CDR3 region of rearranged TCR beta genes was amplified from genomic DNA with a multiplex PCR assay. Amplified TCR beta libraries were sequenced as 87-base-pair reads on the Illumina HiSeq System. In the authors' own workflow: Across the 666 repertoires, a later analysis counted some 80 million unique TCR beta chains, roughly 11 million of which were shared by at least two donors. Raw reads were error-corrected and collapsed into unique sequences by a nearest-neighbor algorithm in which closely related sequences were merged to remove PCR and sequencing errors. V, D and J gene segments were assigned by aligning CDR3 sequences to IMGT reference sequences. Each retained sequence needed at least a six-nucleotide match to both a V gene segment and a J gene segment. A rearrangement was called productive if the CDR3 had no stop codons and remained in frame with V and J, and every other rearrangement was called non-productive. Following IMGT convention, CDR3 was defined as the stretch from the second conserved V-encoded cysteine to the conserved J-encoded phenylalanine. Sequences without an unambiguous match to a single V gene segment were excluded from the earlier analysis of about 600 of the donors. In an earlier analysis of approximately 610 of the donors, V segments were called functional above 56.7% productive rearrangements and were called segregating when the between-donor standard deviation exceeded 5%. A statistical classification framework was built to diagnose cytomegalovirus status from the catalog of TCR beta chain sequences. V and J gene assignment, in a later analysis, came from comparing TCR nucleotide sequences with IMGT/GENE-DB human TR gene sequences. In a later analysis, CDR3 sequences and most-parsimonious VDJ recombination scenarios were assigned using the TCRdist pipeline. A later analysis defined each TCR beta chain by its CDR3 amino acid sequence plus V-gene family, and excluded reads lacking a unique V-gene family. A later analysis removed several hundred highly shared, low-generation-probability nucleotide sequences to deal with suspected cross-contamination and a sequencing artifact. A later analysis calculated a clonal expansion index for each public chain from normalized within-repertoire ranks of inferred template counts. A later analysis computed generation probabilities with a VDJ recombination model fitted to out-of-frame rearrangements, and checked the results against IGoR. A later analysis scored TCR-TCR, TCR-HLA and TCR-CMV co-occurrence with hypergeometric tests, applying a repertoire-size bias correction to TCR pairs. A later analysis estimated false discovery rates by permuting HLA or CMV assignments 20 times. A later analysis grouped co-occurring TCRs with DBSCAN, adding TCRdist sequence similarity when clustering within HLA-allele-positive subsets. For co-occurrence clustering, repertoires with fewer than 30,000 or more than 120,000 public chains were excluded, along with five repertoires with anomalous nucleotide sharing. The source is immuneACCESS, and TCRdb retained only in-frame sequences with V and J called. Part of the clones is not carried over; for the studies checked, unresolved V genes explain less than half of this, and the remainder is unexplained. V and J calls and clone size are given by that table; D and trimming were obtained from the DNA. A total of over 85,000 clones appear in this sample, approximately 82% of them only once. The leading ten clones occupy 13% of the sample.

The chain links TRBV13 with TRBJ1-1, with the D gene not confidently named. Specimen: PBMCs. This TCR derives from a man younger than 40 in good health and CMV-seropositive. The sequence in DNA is TGTGCCAGCAGCTTGGCCATGCAGGCTTTCTTT. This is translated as CASSLAMQAFF.